This T cell receptor (beta chain) was found in a study of blood T cell repertoires in COVID-19. Study as a whole: The United States, Italy and Spain provided the acute and convalescent COVID-19 samples. T cells, B-cell-depleted T cells, or PBMCs provided the cDNA or gDNA that served as material.

V gave up 4 bases and J gave up 5 bases; unmatched junction bases: 11. This CDR3 has 17 amino acids. Per the germline V gene, CDR1 is WNHNN and CDR2 is SYGVQD (reference sequence). The protocol was immunoSEQ multiplex PCR, while the TCRdb copy is restricted to in-frame clones and leaves out a portion. The sample consists of tens of thousands of clones, around 80% of them appearing once. The specimen was peripheral blood. The TCR originated in a man aged 45-60 years with acute or convalescent COVID-19. The chain couples TRBV10-1 to TRBJ2-3, with TRBD2 identical over 11 bases. For the CDR3, the DNA is TGCGCCAGCAGTGGGGAACTAGCGGGAGCGGGGAGAGATACGCAGTATTTT. Residues: CASSGELAGAGRDTQYF.